This TCR beta chain was identified during a study of blood T cell dynamics during melanoma immunotherapy. Germline CDR1 LNHDA, CDR2 SQIVND (reference sequence). The ends were cut back, 2 bases at V and 6 bases at J, with 3 bases in the middle. The CDR3 extends over 11 amino acids. DNA loading was fixed at 350 ng for all bulk PBMC samples. The method was immunoSEQ multiplex PCR; TCRdb's version includes in-frame clones alone and lacks a portion of them. The profile shows more than 9,000 clones, 75% to 90% of them singletons. This sample's time point: week 3, after first cycle of checkpoint inhibitor. Patients had no prior systemic cancer treatment, immunosuppressants or other active cancers.

The sequence came from a human donor with melanoma. The rearrangement uses TRBV19 and TRBJ2-3; D is unclear. Sequenced material: blood, taken from a patient treated with checkpoint blockade. This CDR3 reads CASSILDTQYF. Written as DNA, the CDR3 is TGTGCCAGTAGTATACTGGATACGCAGTATTTT.